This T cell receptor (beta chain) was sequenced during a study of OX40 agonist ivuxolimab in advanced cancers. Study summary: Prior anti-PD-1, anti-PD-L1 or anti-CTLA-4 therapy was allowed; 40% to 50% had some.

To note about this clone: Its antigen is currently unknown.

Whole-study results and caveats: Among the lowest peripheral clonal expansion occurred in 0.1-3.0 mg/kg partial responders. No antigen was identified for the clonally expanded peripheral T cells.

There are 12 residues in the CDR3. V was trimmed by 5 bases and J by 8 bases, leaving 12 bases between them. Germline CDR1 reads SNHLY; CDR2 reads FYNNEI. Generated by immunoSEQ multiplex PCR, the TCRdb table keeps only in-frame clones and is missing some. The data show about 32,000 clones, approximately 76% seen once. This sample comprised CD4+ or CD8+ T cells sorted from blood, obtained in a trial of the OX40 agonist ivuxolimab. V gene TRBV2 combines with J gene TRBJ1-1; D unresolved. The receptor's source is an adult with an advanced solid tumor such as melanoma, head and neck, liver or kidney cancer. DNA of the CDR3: TGTGCCAGCAGTTCAAGCGGGGTCGAAGCTTTCTTT. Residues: CASSSSGVEAFF.